The next 27 T cell receptor beta chains were all read from a single sample in a study of T cells in Graves' hyperthyroidism and ophthalmopathy. RNA transcripts provided the source from which TCR beta CDR3 regions were amplified. The HTBI primer set served for first-round RT-PCR of the TCR CDR3. Each CDR3 protein gets one entry after TCRdb re-called the multiplex PCR reads with MiXCR. Of a few hundred thousand distinct CDR3 sequences in the sample, 40% to 55% were seen once. The specimen was peripheral blood or thyroid tissue (not recorded which). Source of these receptors: a young woman with Graves' hyperthyroidism.

This clonotype came up many times. CDR3 bases: TGCGCCAGCAGCCCTAACAGGGGAGGATACGAGCAGTACTTC. Translation: CASSPNRGGYEQYF. J is TRBJ2-7 and V is TRBV4-1, with a possible D match to TRBD1 (7 bases). The germline gives CDR1 MGHRA, CDR2 YSYEKL. This CDR3 has 14 residues. Between the trimmed V and J ends, which lost 4 bases and 4 bases, there was a span of 14 bases.

To note about this clonotype: This may be a read error, as it is one base from a much larger clone. The rearrangement links TRBV20-1 to TRBJ1-1; D is undetermined. V lost 2 bases and J lost 3, with 4 bases in between. The length of the CDR3 is 11 residues. From germline, CDR1 is DFQATT and CDR2 SNEGSKA (reference sequence). CDR3 protein: CSARRDTEAFF. CDR3 nucleotide sequence: TGCAGTGCTAGACGGGACACTGAAGCTTTCTTT.

This clonotype was observed at least ten times. The gene calls are TRBV29-1 and TRBJ2-7, with D perhaps assigned TRBD1 or TRBD2 (5 bases each). CDR1 is SQVTM and CDR2 is ANQGSEA in the germline V gene. V was cut by 2 bases and J by 3 bases, with 14 bases left in between. The CDR3 runs 14 residues. CDR3 nucleotides: TGCAGCGTTGAAACGCAGGGTGGGAGCTACGAGCAGTACTTC. This encodes CSVETQGGSYEQYF.

This chain links TRBV20-1 with TRBJ2-5, with TRBD2 identical over 12 bases. From germline, CDR1 is DFQATT and CDR2 SNEGSKA (reference sequence). The CDR3 is 16 amino acids. J gave up 3 bases and V 3 bases, and 8 bases lay outside the gene matches. CDR3: CSASPGASGREETQYF. CDR3 bases: TGCAGTGCTAGCCCGGGGGCTAGCGGGAGGGAAGAGACCCAGTACTTC.

This chain links TRBV3-1 with TRBJ2-5; maybe TRBD2 (5 bases). The CDR3 totals 13 residues. V dropped 5 bases and J dropped 1 base, with 8 bases sitting between them. Germline V CDR1 and CDR2: LGHDT, YNNKEL (reference sequence). The CDR3: CASSAGIQETQYF. DNA of the CDR3: TGTGCCAGCAGCGCCGGGATCCAAGAGACCCAGTACTTC.

In this sample, this clonotype turned up many times. The chain carries TRBV4-1 and TRBJ2-7; 8 bases match TRBD2. The germline V gene encodes CDR1 MGHRA and CDR2 YSYEKL. The CDR3 contains 16 residues. After removal of 5 bases from V and 0 bases from J, the junction contained 9 bases not matched to a gene. CDR3 loop: CASSVTSGQFSYEQYF. The CDR3 DNA reads as TGCGCCAGCAGCGTCACTAGCGGCCAGTTCTCCTACGAGCAGTACTTC.

The rearrangement uses TRBV29-1 and TRBJ2-6, with TRBD1 as a possible D gene (6 bases). The V end lost 3 bases, the J end lost 3 bases, and 15 bases lay between the germline ends. This CDR3 region has 16 residues. The V gene's germline CDR1 is SQVTM and CDR2 ANQGSEA. The CDR3 spells CSVDKQGGYGANVLTF. Written as DNA, the CDR3 is TGCAGCGTTGATAAACAGGGCGGCTATGGGGCCAACGTCCTGACTTTC.

Only one count was recorded for this clonotype. The rearrangement joins TRBV2 to TRBJ1-2, with D tentatively TRBD1 (6 bases). CDR3 length: 14 residues. Trimming took off 5 bases at V and 6 bases at J, with 16 bases between the two ends. Germline V gives CDR1 SNHLY, CDR2 FYNNEI. The CDR3 coding sequence is TGTGCCAGCAGTTGGACGGAGGGGGTCAATGGCTACACCTTC. Encoded protein: CASSWTEGVNGYTF. The entire variable domain, with the rest obtained from reference TRBV2 and TRBJ1-2, is as follows: EPEVTQTPSHQVTQMGQEVILRCVPISNHLYFYWYRQILGQKVEFLVSFYNNEISEKSEIFDDQFSVERPDGSNFTLKIRSTKLEDSAMYFCASSWTEGVNGYTFGSGTRLTVV.

About this clonotype: One junction end disagrees with the germline gene, perhaps due to a read error. The chain links TRBV5-4 to TRBJ1-2; D not resolved. The CDR3 runs 17 residues. Looked up from germline, CDR1 is SGHNT and CDR2 is YYREEE (reference sequence). In DNA, the CDR3 is TGTGCCAGCAGCTCCCCCCCCTGGGCCTATCCTAACTACGGCTACACCTTC. Residues: CASSSPPWAYPNYGYTF. The full variable domain, its missing parts supplied by reference TRBV5-4 and TRBJ1-2, is ETGVTQSPTHLIKTRGQQVTLRCSSQSGHNTVSWYQQALGQGPQFIFQYYREEENGRGNFPPRFSGLQFPNYSSELNVNALELDDSALYLCASSSPPWAYPNYGYTFGSGTRLTVV.

This clonotype was recorded at least ten times. The V gene is TRBV7-6, the J gene TRBJ2-5; no clear D gene. This CDR3 region has 13 residues. In germline, CDR1 is SGHVS, CDR2 FNYEAQ. V lost 3 bases and J 2 bases, leaving 7 bases between the germline ends. The CDR3 region has the DNA TGTGCCAGCAGCTTGACCAAACAAGAGACCCAGTACTTC. It is translated as CASSLTKQETQYF. The variable domain in full, with the rest retrieved from reference TRBV7-6 and TRBJ2-5, is GAGVSQSPRYKVTKRGQDVALRCDPISGHVSLYWYRQALGQGPEFLTYFNYEAQQDKSGLPNDRFSAERPEGSISTLTIQRTEQRDSAMYRCASSLTKQETQYFGPGTRLLVL.

The sample holds many counts of this clonotype. The rearrangement joins TRBV7-8 to TRBJ2-7, with 10 nucleotides matching TRBD1. The germline CDR1 and CDR2 sequences are SGHVS and FQNEAQ. V lost 2 bases, J lost 0 bases, and 10 bases stayed unmatched. The CDR3 covers 18 residues. The CDR3 reads CASSLPERDRGPSYEQYF. The CDR3 DNA follows: TGTGCCAGCAGCTTACCGGAACGGGACAGGGGTCCCTCCTACGAGCAGTACTTC.

In this sample, this clonotype turned up many times. The chain is built from TRBV20-1 and TRBJ1-5; no reliable D call. Trimming removed 7 bases at V and 3 bases at J, with 22 bases between. CDR1 and CDR2 from the germline V gene are DFQATT and SNEGSKA (reference sequence). This CDR3 is 16 amino acids long. CDR3 coding DNA: TGCAGTGTTGATACCCCATCGGGAGGCAACAATCAGCCCCAGCATTTT. Its protein product is CSVDTPSGGNNQPQHF.

This clonotype was seen only once. This sequence joins TRBV12-3 or TRBV12-4 and TRBJ2-6; the match to TRBD1 covers 8 bases. The junction had 4 bases not matched to a gene; V was cut back by 5 bases and J by 1 base. The CDR3 sequence is 16 residues long. For the CDR3, the DNA is TGTGCCAGCAGTGACTACAGGGGGTCTGGGGCCAACGTCCTGACTTTC. This codes for CASSDYRGSGANVLTF.

V is TRBV7-9 and J is TRBJ1-2; D gene unclear. The CDR3 contains 14 residues. V lost 1 base and J lost 5, with 11 bases in between. Germline-derived CDR1 and CDR2 are SEHNR and FQNEAQ (reference sequence). The CDR3 DNA sequence: TGTGCCAGCAGCTTAGGCTGGGATACGTATGGCTACACCTTC. It translates to CASSLGWDTYGYTF.

This clonotype was seen at least ten times. This chain connects TRBV10-3 to TRBJ2-5; 12 bases are a match to TRBD2. The CDR3 is 21 amino acids. Germline loops: CDR1 ENHRY, CDR2 SYGVKD. The V and J ends lost 3 bases and 2 bases, in that order; junction bases with no gene match: 19. DNA of the CDR3: TGTGCCATCAGTGACCTTACTACCCCACTAGCGGGAGGCCTTACTCAAGAGACCCAGTACTTC. Protein product: CAISDLTTPLAGGLTQETQYF.

The chain uses TRBV29-1 and TRBJ2-7; 8 nucleotides line up with TRBD1. In germline, CDR1 is SQVTM, CDR2 ANQGSEA. Germline trimming cut 6 bases from V and 3 bases from J; bases unmatched to any gene: 7. This CDR3 contains 13 residues. The CDR3 coding sequence is TGCAGCGTGAACCTGGACAGGGACTACGAGCAGTACTTC. Encoded protein: CSVNLDRDYEQYF.

The chain joins TRBV2 to TRBJ1-6; TRBD1 might be the D (6 bases). In germline, CDR1 is SNHLY, CDR2 FYNNEI. This CDR3 is built from 11 residues. Deletions cut 3 bases from V and 14 bases from J, with 8 bases between. CDR3 loop: CASSDKGALHF. In nucleotides, the CDR3 is TGTGCCAGCAGTGATAAGGGGGCCCTCCACTTT. Looking up the rest from reference TRBV2 and TRBJ1-6 gives the full variable domain: EPEVTQTPSHQVTQMGQEVILRCVPISNHLYFYWYRQILGQKVEFLVSFYNNEISEKSEIFDDQFSVERPDGSNFTLKIRSTKLEDSAMYFCASSDKGALHFGNGTRLTVT.

The V gene is TRBV2, the J gene TRBJ1-2; 8 bases match TRBD1. CDR3 size: 15 residues. The V gene's germline CDR1 is SNHLY and CDR2 FYNNEI. V lost 2 bases to trimming and J lost 4 bases; unmatched junction nucleotides: 6. In DNA, the CDR3 is TGTGCCAGCAGTGAATCGGCAGGGGGCATCTATGGCTACACCTTC. Residues: CASSESAGGIYGYTF.

In regard to this clonotype: The CDR3 carries no conserved terminal phenylalanine or tryptophan, so it likely arises from a read error. No DNA is shown, since the ends of the CDR3 on it are uncertain; the CDR3 is the one TCRdb lists. The chain combines TRBV12-3 or TRBV12-4 with TRBJ2-7; the DNA was not used to check the table's D call, TRBD2. A total of 8 residues make up the CDR3, ends included. CDR3: CVSPAGVI.

CDR3 protein: CAIVQETGGYTF. In DNA, the CDR3 is TGTGCCATCGTTCAAGAGACAGGGGGCTACACCTTC. The chain has TRBV10-3 and TRBJ1-2; 7 positions agree with TRBD1. The ends lost 8 bases at V and 8 bases at J; junction bases unmatched: 8. Germline CDR1 ENHRY, CDR2 SYGVKD. The CDR3 extends over 12 amino acids.

This clonotype appeared many times. The chain employs TRBV10-3 and TRBJ1-2; TRBD1 matches at 7 bases. The length of the CDR3 is 14 residues. From germline, CDR1 is ENHRY and CDR2 SYGVKD. J was trimmed by 5 bases and V by 4 bases; bases with no gene match: 7. CDR3: CAISGDRLGYGYTF. CDR3 nucleotide sequence: TGTGCCATCAGTGGGGACAGATTAGGATATGGCTACACCTTC.

This clonotype appeared many times. The chain carries TRBV20-1 and TRBJ2-7, with a possible D match to TRBD2 (6 bases). CDR1 and CDR2 (germline): DFQATT, SNEGSKA (reference sequence). This CDR3 has 14 residues. V was clipped by 2 bases and J by 3 bases, with 14 bases between them. CDR3 nucleotide sequence: TGCAGTGCTAGATGGGACGGGGGTCGCTACGAGCAGTACTTC. Protein sequence: CSARWDGGRYEQYF.

This clonotype was counted at least ten times. The CDR3 reads CASSEDGWETEAFF. In DNA form, the CDR3 reads TGTGCCAGCAGTGAGGACGGGTGGGAGACTGAAGCTTTCTTT. The chain carries TRBV2 and TRBJ1-1; unclear D gene. This CDR3 is 14 amino acids long. From germline, CDR1 is SNHLY and CDR2 FYNNEI. V lost 3 bases and J lost 5, with 13 bases in between.

At least ten counts were recorded for this clonotype. This chain connects TRBV27 to TRBJ2-7; 7 bases align to TRBD2. The CDR3 runs to 14 residues. The junction had 7 bases not matched to a gene; V was cut back by 7 bases and J by 1 base. Germline loops: CDR1 MNHEY, CDR2 SMNVEV (reference sequence). The CDR3 DNA reads as TGTGCCAGCAAACCCATTAGCGGGTCCTACGAGCAGTACTTC. Amino acid sequence: CASKPISGSYEQYF.

The chain carries TRBV20-1 and TRBJ2-2, with 7 nucleotides matching TRBD1. Looked up from germline, CDR1 is DFQATT and CDR2 is SNEGSKA (reference sequence). Trimming cost V 3 bases and J 2 bases; bases outside gene matches: 6. This CDR3 has 15 amino acids. CDR3 nucleotide sequence: TGCAGTGCTAGGGAGAGACAGGGCAACACCGGGGAGCTGTTTTTT. Translated, it gives CSARERQGNTGELFF.

This chain links TRBV6-6 with TRBJ2-7, with D perhaps matching TRBD1 (6 bases). This CDR3 is built from 16 residues. Germline CDR1 reads MNHNY; CDR2 reads SVGAGI (reference sequence). Trimming shortened V by 6 bases and J by 1 base, and 19 bases separated the two germline ends. The DNA of the CDR3 is TGTGCCAGCAGCGCCATCCCAGAGGGGGTATCCTACGAGCAGTACTTC. Residues: CASSAIPEGVSYEQYF.

Ten or more counts support this clonotype. The chain recombines TRBV24-1 with TRBJ2-5; D is unclear. Germline V lookup: CDR1 KGHDR, CDR2 SFDVKD. The V end lost 0 bases, the J end lost 5 bases, and 6 bases lay between the germline ends. This CDR3 is 13 amino acids long. Written as DNA, the CDR3 is TGTGCCACCAGTGATTTGGTGGGGGAGACCCAGTACTTC. It translates to CATSDLVGETQYF.